This T cell receptor (beta chain) was found in a study of cytomegalovirus exposure and HLA in healthy donors (dated by TCRdb to 2016 to 2017). As for the study more broadly: The 666 repertoires of the first cohort and the 120 validation repertoires were produced on the same platform, according to a later analysis. The study aimed to test whether cataloging public T cell receptors could reveal signatures of past pathogen exposure. A separate validation cohort of 100 to 150 different subjects was used in addition to the roughly 720-subject first cohort. The study combined high-throughput TCR immunosequencing, statistical association of individual TCRs with disease status, and machine learning to predict cytomegalovirus infection status. Points the paper makes about the study in general: In vitro tests confirmed that three of the cytomegalovirus-associated TCR beta chains recognize cytomegalovirus antigens. The study gave a list of under 200 TCR beta chains associated with cytomegalovirus. Most TCR sequences were observed very rarely across donors, whereas some public TCRs were present in many individuals. According to the authors, the approach could potentially be generalized to other disease states and immunological phenotypes. Subsequent analysis determined that TCRs grouped into clusters in the first cohort also showed a tendency toward co-occurrence across the approximately 120 validation repertoires, and 90% to 95% of cluster scores exceeded 0. The classifier was reported to diagnose cytomegalovirus status with high specificity and sensitivity in both the original and validation cohorts. The validation cohort had no HLA typing available for a later analysis, so co-occurrence within that cohort was assessed over all 130 or so repertoires.

V lost 6 bases and J lost 1 base, and the count of bases not matched to a germline gene is 1. From a lookup of the germline V gene (reference sequence), CDR1 and CDR2 are LNHDA and SQIVND. The cysteine opens and the phenylalanine closes a CDR3 of 14 amino acids. The read is trimmed to its CDR3 DNA, 42 bases read in frame from base 1. Libraries were made using the immunoSEQ multiplex PCR assay. In the original analysis: A statistical classification framework was built for diagnosing cytomegalovirus status from the catalog of TCR beta chain sequences. In TCRdb, the immuneACCESS table is reduced to in-frame sequences with V and J assigned. These tables do not hold every clone; where another copy was compared, an unresolved V gene accounts for under half, and the others remain unexplained. The V and J calls and clone size were taken over from that table, and D and trimming were inferred from the DNA. This sample holds tens of thousands of clones; 90% to 95% were observed only once. Approximately 3.3% of the sample is taken by the ten largest.

Donors formed part of the validation cohort, which comprised about 130 subjects and was distinct from the first cohort of under 750 subjects. To note about this clone: It has no known antigen specificity. Base qualities are not provided; no much larger clone lies one nucleotide away.

The chain uses TRBV19 and TRBJ1-5; TRBD1 aligns with 9 central bases. The source of this sequence is a man in his late teens or twenties in good health and CMV-seronegative. Material: PBMCs. CDR3 loop: CASSGQGSNQPQHF. In nucleotide form, the sequence is TGTGCCAGTAGCGGACAGGGGAGCAATCAGCCCCAGCATTTT.